Following are 26 T cell receptor beta chains from one sample sequenced in a study of blood T cell repertoires in COVID-19. The assay was immunoSEQ multiplex PCR, and TCRdb's table has in-frame clones only and misses some. The sample includes about 210,000 clones, approximately 75% of them seen just once. The source material was PBMCs or T cells enriched from blood (not recorded which). Every receptor here comes from a middle-aged man who had recovered from COVID-19.

The rearrangement links TRBV18 to TRBJ1-4, with TRBD1 matching 11 bases. V shed 5 bases, J shed 5 bases, and the junction held 7 bases outside the gene matches. Germline V gene data show CDR1 as KGHSH and CDR2 as LQKENI. The CDR3 totals 16 residues. This CDR3 reads CASSTGTGGSNEKLFF. Written as DNA, the CDR3 is TGTGCCAGCTCAACCGGGACAGGGGGGTCCAATGAAAAACTGTTTTTT.

The chain carries TRBV5-1 and TRBJ2-3; TRBD1 matches at 9 bases. This CDR3 comprises 16 residues. Germline V gene lookup returns CDR1 SGHRS and CDR2 YFSETQ. After removal of 1 base from V and 3 bases from J, the junction contained 6 bases not matched to a gene. The chain's CDR3 is CASSLRGQGQTDTQYF. The CDR3 nucleotides are TGCGCCAGCAGCTTGAGGGGACAGGGTCAAACAGATACGCAGTATTTT.

The V and J genes are TRBV11-2 and TRBJ1-2; perhaps TRBD1 as D (6 bases). This CDR3 has 16 amino acids. The germline V and J ends were trimmed by 4 bases and 4 bases, with 19 bases remaining between them. Germline CDR1 and CDR2: SGHAT and FQNNGV. As DNA, the CDR3 is TGTGCCAGCAGCTCAAGCTATTCGGGACATGTCTATGGCTACACCTTC. It yields the protein CASSSSYSGHVYGYTF. The full variable domain, its missing parts supplied by reference TRBV11-2 and TRBJ1-2, is EAGVAQSPRYKIIEKRQSVAFWCNPISGHATLYWYQQILGQGPKLLIQFQNNGVVDDSQLPKDRFSAERLKGVDSTLKIQPAKLEDSAVYLCASSSSYSGHVYGYTFGSGTRLTVV.

The chain joins TRBV19 to TRBJ2-2; 7 bases map to TRBD1. The CDR3 is 16 amino acids. Germline CDR1 and CDR2: LNHDA and SQIVND (reference sequence). The trim removed 7 bases at V and 0 bases at J, leaving 8 bases unmatched. This CDR3 reads CASIESDRTNTGELFF. DNA of the CDR3: TGTGCCAGTATCGAGTCGGACAGGACGAACACCGGGGAGCTGTTTTTT. The variable domain in full, completed from reference TRBV19 and TRBJ2-2, reads DGGITQSPKYLFRKEGQNVTLSCEQNLNHDAMYWYRQDPGQGLRLIYYSQIVNDFQKGDIAEGYSVSREKKESFPLTVTSAQKNPTAFYLCASIESDRTNTGELFFGEGSRLTVL.

Comments on this clone: Additional DNA sequences in this sample encode the identical CDR3. V is TRBV9 and J is TRBJ1-1; no reliable D call. Trimming removed 1 base from V and 1 base from J, with 5 bases in between. CDR3 length: 13 residues. Germline CDR1 SGDLS, CDR2 YYNGEE. The CDR3 loop reads CASSVNRNTEAFF. In nucleotides, the CDR3 is TGTGCCAGCAGCGTAAATCGGAACACTGAAGCTTTCTTT.

This chain connects TRBV18 to TRBJ2-1; the D gene is possibly TRBD1 (6 bases). Between the trimmed V and J ends, which lost 4 bases and 0 bases, there was a span of 16 bases. The CDR3 has 17 residues. The germline V gene encodes CDR1 KGHSH and CDR2 LQKENI. The CDR3 reads CASSLIQGKSSYNEQFF. CDR3 bases: TGTGCCAGCTCACTAATCCAGGGGAAGAGCTCCTACAATGAGCAGTTCTTC.

This clone was observed a few times. The chain employs TRBV3-1 (or the pseudogene TRBV3-2) and TRBJ1-1, with a tentative D call TRBD1 (6 bases). Germline lookup yields CDR1 LGHDT and CDR2 YNNKEL (reference sequence). Trimming left V 3 bases short and J 6 bases short, with 11 bases between. This CDR3 is built from 13 residues. CDR3 region: CASSQGRQAEAFF. The DNA for the CDR3 is TGTGCCAGCAGCCAGGGAAGACAGGCTGAAGCTTTCTTT.

The rearrangement uses TRBV24-1 and TRBJ2-1; 7 nucleotides agree with TRBD1. Germline assignment: CDR1 KGHDR and CDR2 SFDVKD. The CDR3 has 16 residues. Germline trimming cut 4 bases from V and 1 base from J; bases unmatched to any gene: 6. The chain's CDR3 is CATSEAGTVSYNEQFF. The CDR3 DNA reads as TGTGCCACCAGTGAGGCCGGGACAGTTTCCTACAATGAGCAGTTCTTC.

V is TRBV2 and J is TRBJ1-2, with no clear D. The CDR3 runs to 14 residues. Trimming cost V 6 bases and J 8 bases, with 19 bases left between them. The germline CDR1 and CDR2 sequences are SNHLY and FYNNEI. CDR3 coding DNA: TGTGCCAGCAGGGACTTACGACGTCAAAAGGGCTACACCTTC. It specifies CASRDLRRQKGYTF.

The V call is TRBV6-5, the J call TRBJ1-5, with D uncertain. The CDR3 runs to 15 residues. V was pared by 6 bases and J by 6 bases, with 18 bases between. Per germline, CDR1 MNHEY and CDR2 SVGAGI. Here the CDR3 DNA reads TGTGCCAGCAGCCCCGGTAATGGGCCTGGTCAGCCCCAGCATTTT. It yields the protein CASSPGNGPGQPQHF.

The chain links TRBV7-3 to TRBJ2-2; 14 bases agree with TRBD2. CDR1 and CDR2 (germline): SGHTA, FQGTGA. This CDR3 is built from 17 residues. Losses at the gene ends were 5 bases for V and 5 bases for J; bases not matched to a gene: 7. The CDR3 protein is CASSLGLAGVVTGELFF. CDR3 coding DNA: TGTGCCAGCAGCCTGGGACTAGCGGGAGTTGTGACCGGGGAGCTGTTTTTT.

With regard to this clone: This sample also contains other DNA sequences that code for the same CDR3. The chain links TRBV5-1 to TRBJ2-7; tentative D call: TRBD2 (5 bases). Germline CDR1 SGHRS, CDR2 YFSETQ. Deletions cut 2 bases from V and 2 bases from J, with 11 bases between. CDR3 length: 14 residues. As DNA, the CDR3 is TGCGCCAGCAGCTTCGAGACGGGGACCTACGAGCAGTACTTC. Translation gives CASSFETGTYEQYF.

The chain uses TRBV5-1 and TRBJ1-2, with D tentatively TRBD1 (6 bases). V was shortened by 0 bases and J by 8 bases, with 14 bases between the two germline ends. Germline V gives CDR1 SGHRS, CDR2 YFSETQ. The CDR3 spans 14 residues. CDR3 amino acids: CASSLGGPARGYTF. DNA for the CDR3: TGCGCCAGCAGCTTGGGGGGGCCGGCCCGGGGCTACACCTTC.

The rearrangement uses TRBV3-1 (or the pseudogene TRBV3-2) and TRBJ1-2; D not certain. The CDR3 loop spans 12 amino acids. V was shortened by 8 bases and J by 4 bases, with 11 bases between the two germline ends. CDR1 LGHDT and CDR2 YNNKEL come from the germline V gene (reference sequence). CDR3: CASGSGAYGYTF. CDR3 nucleotides: TGTGCCAGCGGGTCGGGTGCCTATGGCTACACCTTC.

The rearrangement joins TRBV7-9 to TRBJ1-1, with D hard to call. Germline V gives CDR1 SEHNR, CDR2 FQNEAQ (reference sequence). V gave up 4 bases and J gave up 0 bases, with 9 bases separating them. CDR3 length: 14 amino acids. The CDR3 reads CASSSYSVNTEAFF. The CDR3 DNA follows: TGTGCCAGCAGCTCCTACAGTGTGAACACTGAAGCTTTCTTT.

As regards this clone: This sample includes further DNA sequences coding for the same CDR3. The rearrangement joins TRBV9 to TRBJ2-3, with TRBD2 as a possible D gene (6 bases). The CDR3 is 15 amino acids. V was cut by 2 bases and J by 0 bases, with 10 bases left in between. The germline CDR1 and CDR2 sequences are SGDLS and YYNGEE. The CDR3 region is CASSVLAASTDTQYF. The CDR3 DNA reads TGTGCCAGCAGCGTTTTAGCGGCTAGCACAGATACGCAGTATTTT.

V and J are TRBV7-2 and TRBJ2-3, with a possible D match to TRBD2 (7 bases). Germline V CDR1 and CDR2: SGHTA, FQGNSA. V was shortened by 3 bases and J by 4 bases, with 23 bases between the two germline ends. This CDR3 is built from 18 residues. CDR3 bases: TGTGCCAGCAGCTTGTGGAGACCCTGGGAGGGGGACTCAGATACGCAGTATTTT. Translating gives CASSLWRPWEGDSDTQYF.

This clone was recorded once. This chain links TRBV27 with TRBJ2-7; D not certain. CDR3 length equals 13 residues. Germline CDR1 and CDR2: MNHEY and SMNVEV (reference sequence). The V gene lost 3 bases and the J gene lost 6 bases, with 12 bases spanning the gap. The CDR3, as DNA: TGTGCCAGCAGTTTCAGCGCCCTTGGCGAGCAGTACTTC. Amino acids: CASSFSALGEQYF.

The CDR3 DNA reads as TGTGCCACCAGCAGAGTACAACAGCTTAACACCGGGGAGCTGTTTTTT. Its protein is CATSRVQQLNTGELFF. This chain connects TRBV15 to TRBJ2-2, with D unresolved. Germline CDR1 LNHNV, CDR2 YYDKDF (reference sequence). Trimming took off 1 base at V and 2 bases at J, with 11 bases between the two ends. CDR3 size: 16 residues.

The chain links TRBV4-1 to TRBJ1-4; D unresolved. The CDR3 contains 15 residues. Germline values: CDR1 MGHRA, CDR2 YSYEKL. V was shortened by 4 bases and J by 3 bases, with 12 bases between the two germline ends. The CDR3 coding sequence is TGCGCCAGCAGCCTTTCGACATCGCCTAATGAAAAACTGTTTTTT. Its translation: CASSLSTSPNEKLFF.

V usage is TRBV6-1 and J usage is TRBJ1-5; the match to TRBD1 covers 9 bases. The CDR3 loop spans 17 amino acids. Germline lookup yields CDR1 MNHNS and CDR2 SASEGT. Trimming removed 2 bases from V and 1 base from J; junction bases left unmatched: 6. Written as DNA, the CDR3 is TGTGCCAGCAGTGAAAGCTGGGACAGGGCGAGCAATCAGCCCCAGCATTTT. This sequence encodes CASSESWDRASNQPQHF.

V and J are TRBV27 and TRBJ2-1; 9 bases map to TRBD1. Germline CDR1 reads MNHEY; CDR2 reads SMNVEV (reference sequence). CDR3 length equals 17 residues. V was clipped by 4 bases and J by 6 bases; unmatched bases: 13. CDR3 coding DNA: TGTGCCAGCAGTTCGTCATCCGGGACAGGGATTACCAATGAGCAGTTCTTC. Amino acid sequence: CASSSSSGTGITNEQFF.

The gene calls are TRBV13 and TRBJ2-5; 9 bases fit TRBD1. The ends lost 5 bases at V and 4 bases at J; junction bases unmatched: 5. The CDR3 extends over 14 amino acids. Germline CDR1 and CDR2: PRHDT and FYEKMQ (reference sequence). In DNA form, the CDR3 reads TGTGCCAGCAGCACCGGGACAGGGCTAGAGACCCAGTACTTC. Its translation: CASSTGTGLETQYF.

The chain employs TRBV7-9 and TRBJ1-6; TRBD1 matches 7 bases. Unmatched junction bases numbered 16, after V lost 10 bases and J lost 1 base. CDR3 length: 18 amino acids. Germline assignment: CDR1 SEHNR and CDR2 FQNEAQ (reference sequence). The CDR3 bases are TGTGCCATACAAAGGGGAGGACAGGCCAATTCCTATAATTCACCCCTCCACTTT. This sequence encodes CAIQRGGQANSYNSPLHF.

The genes are TRBV3-1 (or the pseudogene TRBV3-2) and TRBJ2-7; 7 bases are shared with TRBD1. The CDR3 has 15 amino acids. The V gene's germline CDR1 is LGHDT and CDR2 YNNKEL (reference sequence). The J segment lost 3 bases and the V segment lost 4 bases, leaving 9 bases of the junction unmatched. Here the CDR3 reads CASSPTGVLYYEQYF. CDR3 DNA sequence: TGTGCCAGCAGCCCAACAGGGGTTCTCTACTACGAGCAGTACTTC.

J is TRBJ2-2 and V is TRBV12-3 or TRBV12-4; D not certain. Trimming stripped 4 bases from V and 8 bases from J, with 11 bases between. The CDR3 is made up of 13 amino acids. CDR3 in amino acids: CASSSVRSGELFF. The CDR3, as DNA: TGTGCCAGCAGTTCGGTCCGGAGTGGGGAGCTGTTTTTT.